This T cell receptor (beta chain) was sequenced for a study of CD8+ T cells in alopecia areata. For the study at large: Treatment comprised oral tofacitinib, 5 to 10 mg twice daily, in treated patients. Study results and caveats: With tofacitinib ongoing, many expanded lesional clones persisted in both scalp and blood.

Indicated treatment: oral pan-JAK inhibitor, 5-10 mg twice daily. It was from alopecia areata patients that lesional scalp punch biopsies and peripheral blood were collected. Germline assignment: CDR1 LGHNT and CDR2 FRNRAP. Deletions cut 8 bases from V and 8 bases from J, with 12 bases between. CDR3 size: 12 residues. This clone was picked up a small number of times. Its target is not known. In each case, RNA was isolated and then reverse transcribed into cDNA as the sequencing template. Sequencing used immunoSEQ multiplex PCR; TCRdb keeps in-frame clones, though not all of them. The table has some 80,000 clones, roughly 70% seen once.

The chain combines TRBV12-5 with TRBJ2-2, with no clear D. The sequences come from CD8+ T cells sorted from blood, collected at week 24, from a patient treated with tofacitinib. The clonotype comes from a human donor with alopecia areata. For the CDR3, the DNA is TGTGCTAGTTCGTTATATGGGGGGGAGCTGTTTTTT. Translating it yields CASSLYGGELFF.